In its sample, the clone carrying this TCR beta chain was seen many times. Its antigen is not identified. These data originate in a study of metastatic and nonmetastatic thyroid tumors. Study background: Samples came from malignant and benign thyroid patients, and repertoires were compared across blood and tumor or nodule tissue.

The CDR3 spans 15 residues. V shed 2 bases, J shed 6 bases, and the junction held 10 bases outside the gene matches. Each patient came to thyroid surgery without any prior treatment (of any kind). Study-level results: Significantly greater TCR beta diversity was reportedly found in malignant thyroid tumors than in benign nodules (in blood and tumor).

As handled by the study authors: The authors used CDR3 differences across clinicopathological groups to build a distant-metastasis classifier for papillary thyroid cancer. TCRdb re-called the PCR reads through MiXCR. The V and J calls follow TCRdb's processing rather than the paper's. The table shows 91,000 or so clones, with roughly an eighth occurring only once. V and J are TRBV12-3 or TRBV12-4 and TRBJ2-7; 7 bases align to TRBD1. Input material: blood. This receptor was identified in a female donor with papillary thyroid cancer or a benign thyroid nodule (not recorded which). Some clones in this sample may be carry-over from other donors' samples. The CDR3 here is CASSLPDREWSEQYF. CDR3 coding DNA: TGTGCCAGCAGTTTACCTGACAGGGAATGGAGCGAGCAGTACTTC.